This T cell receptor (beta chain) is drawn from a study of T cells in Graves' hyperthyroidism and ophthalmopathy. Study-level findings and limits: The model identified upcoming ophthalmopathy a median approximately 6.4 months ahead of onset. Through a model of 13 V-J features, ophthalmopathy was separated from stable hyperthyroidism.

This clonotype was observed many times. Its antigen is undetermined. RNA transcripts served as the template for amplifying TCR beta CDR3 regions. HTBI primers were the set used in a first-round RT-PCR of the TCR CDR3. One entry per CDR3 protein results from TCRdb running MiXCR on the multiplex PCR reads. Of around 390,000 distinct CDR3 sequences detected, about 14% appear once; the ten largest clones hold around 19%. Material for sequencing was blood. This receptor was identified in a woman in her twenties or thirties with Graves' ophthalmopathy.

The CDR3 region is CASSIKRTEGEKLFF. For the CDR3, the DNA is TGTGCCAGCAGTATTAAAAGGACAGAGGGGGAAAAACTGTTTTTT. This chain joins TRBV28 and TRBJ1-4, with D maybe TRBD1 (6 bases). V was clipped by 5 bases and J by 8 bases, with 18 bases between them. This CDR3 is built from 15 residues. The germline CDR1 and CDR2 sequences are MDHEN and SYDVKM.